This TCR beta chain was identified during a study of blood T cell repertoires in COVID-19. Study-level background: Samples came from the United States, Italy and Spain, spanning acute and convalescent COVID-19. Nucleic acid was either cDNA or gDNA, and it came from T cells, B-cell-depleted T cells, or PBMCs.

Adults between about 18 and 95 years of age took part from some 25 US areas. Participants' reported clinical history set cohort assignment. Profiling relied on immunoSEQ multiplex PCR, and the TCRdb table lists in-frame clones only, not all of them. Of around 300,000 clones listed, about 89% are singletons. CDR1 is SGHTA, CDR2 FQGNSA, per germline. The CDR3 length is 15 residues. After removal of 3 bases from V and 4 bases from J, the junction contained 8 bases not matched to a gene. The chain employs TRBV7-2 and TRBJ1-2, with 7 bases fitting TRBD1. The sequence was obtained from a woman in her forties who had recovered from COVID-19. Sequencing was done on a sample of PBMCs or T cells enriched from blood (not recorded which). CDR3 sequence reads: CASSLTGPVFYGYTF. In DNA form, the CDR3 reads TGTGCCAGCAGCTTGACAGGGCCGGTTTTCTATGGCTACACCTTC.